The sequence of this TCR beta chain was determined in a study of blood T cell repertoires in COVID-19. Study information: The cDNA or gDNA used as material had been derived from T cells, B-cell-depleted T cells, or PBMCs.

The study drew participants aged about 18 to 89 years from roughly 25 US areas. Methods used by the authors: Amplification of reference gene primers provided the estimated nucleated cell counts. Repertoires were generated with immunoSEQ multiplex PCR, while TCRdb's copy carries only in-frame clones and drops some. From that table come the V and J calls and clone size; the DNA was used to work out D and trimming. The profile shows a few hundred thousand clones, around 81% of them singletons. V was shortened by 1 base and J by 4 bases, with 5 bases between the two germline ends. CDR1 is SEHNR and CDR2 is FQNEAQ in the germline V gene (reference sequence). The CDR3 is made up of 12 amino acids.

Sequencing used PBMCs or T cells enriched from blood (not recorded which). This chain connects TRBV7-9 to TRBJ2-7; D call uncertain. The receptor was isolated from a man in his thirties or forties with acute COVID-19. This CDR3 reads CASSLVLYEQYF. CDR3 DNA sequence: TGTGCCAGCAGCTTAGTTCTTTACGAGCAGTACTTC.